Shown below are 27 T cell receptor beta chains from a single sample sequenced in a study of response to subunit inactivated influenza vaccine. TCRdb passed the RT-PCR reads through MiXCR, listing each CDR3 protein once. In the table there are 800,000 to 1,000,000 distinct CDR3 sequences, about 20% of which are singletons. The input for sequencing was PBMCs from blood, taken 5 to 6 days after vaccination. These receptors all stem from a man in his fifties who received an inactivated influenza vaccine.

At least ten counts were recorded for this clonotype. The CDR3 nucleotides are TGTGCCAGCGGAGGGACTAAAGCCTACAATGAGCAGTTCTTC. Its translation is CASGGTKAYNEQFF. The rearrangement links TRBV12-3 or TRBV12-4 to TRBJ2-1, with TRBD2 identical over 7 bases. The CDR3 has 14 residues. The trim removed 8 bases at V and 2 bases at J, leaving 6 bases unmatched.

Remarks on this clonotype: A much larger clone lies one base from this, so it may be a read error. The chain has TRBV29-1 and TRBJ2-1; 10 bases are shared with TRBD2. With 6 bases clipped from V and 9 bases from J, the junction kept 8 bases outside the gene matches. The CDR3 totals 13 residues. The germline gives CDR1 SQVTM, CDR2 ANQGSEA. CDR3 sequence: CSVSGRAGSEQFF. The CDR3 DNA sequence: TGCAGCGTAAGCGGGAGGGCTGGCAGTGAGCAGTTCTTC.

This CDR3 is CASSLTVTTGELFF. The CDR3 region has the DNA TGCGCCAGCAGCTTAACCGTCACCACCGGGGAGCTGTTTTTT. This chain connects TRBV5-1 to TRBJ2-2; D not resolved. V lost 2 bases to trimming and J lost 4 bases, with 9 bases between them. Germline V gene data show CDR1 as SGHRS and CDR2 as YFSETQ. The CDR3 extends over 14 amino acids.

The rearrangement uses TRBV5-1 and TRBJ2-3, with D perhaps assigned TRBD1 or TRBD2 (5 bases each). The V end was cut by 3 bases, the J end by 5 bases, with 16 bases between. The CDR3 runs 15 residues. Germline-derived CDR1 and CDR2 are SGHRS and YFSETQ. In DNA form, the CDR3 reads TGCGCCAGCAGCTCCTCGGGGACGGGAATAGATACGCAGTATTTT. Translation: CASSSSGTGIDTQYF.

The chain links TRBV6-1 to TRBJ1-5; D remains unclear. Germline loops: CDR1 MNHNS, CDR2 SASEGT. V gave up 6 bases and J gave up 3 bases, with 15 bases separating them. CDR3 length equals 15 residues. The DNA for the CDR3 is TGTGCCAGCAGAGGCTCAACACCATTCAATCAGCCCCAGCATTTT. It translates to CASRGSTPFNQPQHF.

This clonotype was detected ten times or more. The chain employs TRBV12-3 or TRBV12-4 and TRBJ2-3; D unclear. The CDR3 consists of 11 residues. The V end lost 6 bases, the J end lost 5 bases, and 6 bases lay between the germline ends. The CDR3: CASSTRDTQYF. The CDR3 nucleotides read TGTGCCAGCAGCACCCGAGATACGCAGTATTTT.

This clonotype was seen just once. V usage is TRBV20-1 and J usage is TRBJ2-1; TRBD2 aligns across 7 bases. Unmatched junction bases numbered 2, after V lost 2 bases and J lost 4 bases. Germline lookup yields CDR1 DFQATT and CDR2 SNEGSKA (reference sequence). CDR3 length: 13 residues. The CDR3 here is CSARRREYNEQFF. Written as DNA, the CDR3 is TGCAGTGCTAGACGGCGGGAGTACAATGAGCAGTTCTTC.

The chain links TRBV2 to TRBJ2-7; D might be TRBD1 (5 bases). The V and J ends lost 6 bases and 0 bases respectively, with 12 bases between them. The CDR3 totals 14 residues. Germline V gene sequence: CDR1 SNHLY, CDR2 FYNNEI. CDR3 sequence: CASSGRASSYEQYF. CDR3 DNA: TGTGCCAGCAGCGGCAGGGCAAGCTCCTACGAGCAGTACTTC.

V gene TRBV29-1 combines with J gene TRBJ2-7; D might be TRBD1 (5 bases). The germline V and J ends were trimmed by 2 bases and 6 bases, with 14 bases remaining between them. Per the germline V gene, CDR1 is SQVTM and CDR2 is ANQGSEA. The CDR3 is made up of 13 amino acids. CDR3 loop: CSVETGRGSEQYF. The CDR3 DNA sequence: TGCAGCGTTGAAACCGGAAGGGGAAGCGAGCAGTACTTC.

This clonotype was seen a few times. The genes are TRBV20-1 and TRBJ1-1; TRBD1 aligns across 7 bases. The CDR3 runs to 14 residues. Germline V CDR1 and CDR2: DFQATT, SNEGSKA (reference sequence). With 2 bases clipped from V and 2 bases from J, the junction kept 5 bases outside the gene matches. The CDR3 bases are TGCAGTGCTAGACCCGGGACAGTTAACACTGAAGCTTTCTTT. Amino acid sequence: CSARPGTVNTEAFF.

This clonotype was found a few times. The chain has TRBV5-1 and TRBJ2-3; perhaps TRBD2 as D (6 bases). With 3 bases removed from V and 4 bases from J, the gap between germline ends came to 12 bases. There are 14 residues in the CDR3. The germline gives CDR1 SGHRS, CDR2 YFSETQ. The CDR3 sequence is CASSSTSRADTQYF. CDR3 nucleotide sequence: TGCGCCAGCAGCTCTACTAGCAGGGCAGATACGCAGTATTTT.

J is TRBJ2-7 and V is TRBV11-2, with 11 bases that match TRBD2. This CDR3 spans 15 amino acids. Germline assignment: CDR1 SGHAT and CDR2 FQNNGV. The V gene end was trimmed by 5 bases and the J gene end by 7 bases; junction bases not matched to a gene: 10. Written as DNA, the CDR3 is TGTGCCAGCAGCCTCACTAGCGGGGGCCCCTTGGAGCAGTACTTC. Translation: CASSLTSGGPLEQYF.

The CDR3 DNA sequence: TGTGCCAGCAGTTCAAAAACAGGGGCCACCACAGATACGCAGTATTTT. It encodes CASSSKTGATTDTQYF. This rearrangement joins TRBV12-3 or TRBV12-4 to TRBJ2-3; TRBD1 matches 7 bases. The CDR3 sequence is 16 residues long. V lost 4 bases to trimming and J lost 2 bases; unmatched junction nucleotides: 9.

This clonotype has more than one count but fewer than ten. This chain uses TRBV3-1 with TRBJ1-6; 7 nucleotides line up with TRBD1. Germline V gene data show CDR1 as LGHDT and CDR2 as YNNKEL (reference sequence). The V gene end was trimmed by 5 bases and the J gene end by 3 bases; junction bases not matched to a gene: 4. The CDR3 loop spans 15 amino acids. CDR3 coding DNA: TGTGCCAGCAGCTCCCGGGACAGCTATAATTCACCCCTCCACTTT. This encodes CASSSRDSYNSPLHF. Together with reference TRBV3-1 and TRBJ1-6, the CDR3 gives the full variable domain: DTAVSQTPKYLVTQMGNDKSIKCEQNLGHDTMYWYKQDSKKFLKIMFSYNNKELIINETVPNRFSPKSPDKAHLNLHINSLELGDSAVYFCASSSRDSYNSPLHFGNGTRLTVT.

The CDR3 bases are TGTGCCAGCAGCTTAGAGGCCGCCGGGCCCTCCTACGAGCAGTACTTC. Residues: CASSLEAAGPSYEQYF. The rearrangement joins TRBV7-6 to TRBJ2-7; D is unresolved. The CDR3 contains 16 residues. Germline V gene data show CDR1 as SGHVS and CDR2 as FNYEAQ. The V end was cut by 1 base, the J end by 0 bases, with 13 bases between.

V is TRBV3-1 and J is TRBJ1-2; no definite D call. Germline CDR1 LGHDT, CDR2 YNNKEL (reference sequence). Trimming pared 2 bases from V and 2 bases from J, leaving 18 bases between. CDR3 size: 17 residues. The CDR3 loop is CASSQKEGIQFNYGYTF. The DNA for the CDR3 is TGTGCCAGCAGCCAAAAGGAAGGGATACAATTCAACTATGGCTACACCTTC.

This clonotype has ten or more counts. This rearrangement joins TRBV28 to TRBJ2-4; D possibly corresponds to TRBD1 (6 bases). CDR1 is MDHEN and CDR2 is SYDVKM in the germline V gene. This CDR3 comprises 14 residues. Trimming took off 7 bases at V and 5 bases at J, with 15 bases between the two ends. The CDR3 region is CASTRSGAENIQYF. The CDR3 DNA reads TGTGCCAGCACCCGTTCAGGGGCGGAAAACATTCAGTACTTC.

V gene TRBV28 combines with J gene TRBJ1-1, with D unresolved. Trimming cost V 6 bases and J 4 bases, with 12 bases left between them. This CDR3 has 13 amino acids. Germline CDR1 and CDR2: MDHEN and SYDVKM. CDR3 protein: CASSLRPLTEAFF. DNA of the CDR3: TGTGCCAGCAGCCTAAGGCCACTCACTGAAGCTTTCTTT.

V and J are TRBV20-1 and TRBJ2-2, with D hard to call. Germline CDR1 is DFQATT and CDR2 is SNEGSKA (reference sequence). V was cut by 1 base and J by 6 bases, with 12 bases left in between. The CDR3 consists of 14 residues. CDR3 sequence: CSARGRRSAGELFF. The CDR3 coding sequence is TGCAGTGCTAGAGGTCGGAGATCGGCCGGGGAGCTGTTTTTT.

The V and J genes are TRBV7-8 and TRBJ2-5; TRBD1 matches at 7 bases. V was clipped by 5 bases and J by 1 base; unmatched bases: 13. The CDR3 loop spans 17 amino acids. Germline V gene sequence: CDR1 SGHVS, CDR2 FQNEAQ. This chain's CDR3 is CASSPDLGTGVQETQYF. The CDR3 DNA reads as TGTGCCAGCAGCCCCGATCTAGGAACAGGGGTCCAAGAGACCCAGTACTTC.

The CDR3 spells CASSPTGKHEQFF. In nucleotides, the CDR3 is TGTGCCAGCAGCCCGACAGGGAAGCATGAGCAGTTCTTC. The rearrangement joins TRBV7-9 to TRBJ2-1, with TRBD1 matching over 7 bases. With V trimmed by 5 bases and J by 8 bases, 6 bases remained unmatched. Germline V gene lookup returns CDR1 SEHNR and CDR2 FQNEAQ (reference sequence). CDR3 length equals 13 residues. The entire variable domain, with the rest obtained from reference TRBV7-9 and TRBJ2-1, is as follows: DTGVSQNPRHKITKRGQNVTFRCDPISEHNRLYWYRQTLGQGPEFLTYFQNEAQLEKSRLLSDRFSAERPKGSFSTLEIQRTEQGDSAMYLCASSPTGKHEQFFGPGTRLTVL.

This clonotype was seen more than once but under ten times. V and J are TRBV29-1 and TRBJ1-2, with 7 bases aligning to TRBD1. After removal of 6 bases from V and 6 bases from J, the junction contained 4 bases not matched to a gene. This CDR3 contains 11 residues. Germline loops: CDR1 SQVTM, CDR2 ANQGSEA. The CDR3 loop reads CSVTGVDGYTF. CDR3 in DNA: TGCAGCGTCACAGGGGTCGATGGCTACACCTTC.

The chain links TRBV10-3 to TRBJ2-1, with D tentatively TRBD1 (6 bases). V was shortened by 10 bases and J by 2 bases, with 18 bases between the two germline ends. Germline values: CDR1 ENHRY, CDR2 SYGVKD. The CDR3 contains 15 residues. CDR3 DNA sequence: TGTGCCACCGAACACAGGGAATCGCCCTACAATGAGCAGTTCTTC. It translates to CATEHRESPYNEQFF.

The chain is built from TRBV20-1 and TRBJ2-1; D gene uncertain. Trimming shortened V by 6 bases and J by 5 bases, and 14 bases separated the two germline ends. CDR1 and CDR2 (germline): DFQATT, SNEGSKA (reference sequence). This CDR3 region has 13 residues. Here the CDR3 reads CSAFRSLDNEQFF. For the CDR3, the DNA is TGCAGTGCGTTTCGGAGTCTCGACAATGAGCAGTTCTTC.

This clonotype was seen ten or more times. The gene calls are TRBV28 and TRBJ2-2; 9 nucleotides agree with TRBD1. Looked up from germline, CDR1 is MDHEN and CDR2 is SYDVKM. CDR3 length: 14 residues. The J segment lost 5 bases and the V segment lost 6 bases, leaving 4 bases of the junction unmatched. CDR3 sequence: CASSSGQGTGELFF. For the CDR3, the DNA is TGTGCCAGCAGCTCCGGACAGGGGACCGGGGAGCTGTTTTTT.

The V gene is TRBV20-1, the J gene TRBJ2-5, with 7 positions matching TRBD1. The ends lost 1 base at V and 3 bases at J; junction bases unmatched: 11. Looked up from germline, CDR1 is DFQATT and CDR2 is SNEGSKA (reference sequence). The CDR3 sequence is 16 residues long. The CDR3 DNA reads TGCAGTGCTAGAGCCCAATTAAGGGGGCGAAAAGAGACCCAGTACTTC. Amino acid sequence: CSARAQLRGRKETQYF.

This clonotype has only a few counts. The chain carries TRBV12-3 or TRBV12-4 and TRBJ1-4, with TRBD1 identical over 8 bases. This CDR3 comprises 15 residues. V lost 5 bases, J lost 6 bases, and 8 bases stayed unmatched. Here the CDR3 reads CASSKTGGPYEKLFF. The CDR3 DNA follows: TGTGCCAGCAGTAAAACAGGGGGTCCCTATGAAAAACTGTTTTTT.